This record concerns one T cell receptor (beta chain) sequence. The sample holds many counts of this clonotype. Its specific antigen is unknown. No clone much larger than this one lies a single base away; base qualities are absent. Relative to germline, V is 2 bases shorter and J is 5 bases shorter, with 10 bases between their ends. The germline V gene sets CDR1 to SGHTA and CDR2 to FQGTGA. The CDR3 runs 14 amino acids, cysteine and phenylalanine included. Of all the DNA, just the CDR3 is kept, 42 bases in frame from base 1. The library was produced with 5' RACE. The data were produced on an Illumina HiSeq 2500. A second PCR of roughly 7 to 11 cycles was run with a J-beta primer mix and a sample-barcoded 5' primer. A unique molecular identifier was introduced onto each TCR beta cDNA molecule by a template-switch 5' adaptor carrying 12 random nucleotides. Each sample yielded at least 2.5 million CDR3-containing paired-end reads. First-strand cDNA was synthesized from all RNA with the Mint cDNA synthesis kit, primed by a TRBC-specific oligonucleotide. All cDNA was treated with uracil-DNA glycosylase and then went through a first 18-cycle PCR with the universal primers M1SS and BC2_uni_R. The authors' pipeline ran thus. Normalization of each sample was performed by random selection of 1 million high-quality reads, each carrying a distinct molecular identifier. Instead of being binned into consensus sequences, reads with shared molecular identifiers were discarded. MiTCR, run with a Q25 quality threshold and the strictest error-elimination algorithm, handled CDR3 identification, clonotype clustering and error correction. A nonparametric unseen species model using Euler transformation provided a lower-bound estimate of total TCR beta diversity. TCRdb trimmed the raw reads at Q25, called clones with MiXCR and kept productive beta chains. Rows with a matching CDR3 protein are joined into one entry that keeps the most common DNA and genes. The V and J calls, along with clone size, are taken from TCRdb and not from the paper's own processing. The sample table contains about 590,000 distinct CDR3 sequences; only one count was recorded for about 28% of them. The leading ten clones occupy approximately 15% of the sample.

This entry is derived from a study of blood T cells in healthy people across ages (dated by TCRdb to between 2015 and 2017). General notes on the study: In model experiments, roughly one uniquely barcoded TCR beta cDNA molecule per two T cells was captured by template switching. To avoid experimental bias, donors of different ages were randomly spread across the sequencing lanes. Two additional independent replicas of 1 million unique cDNA reads from the same blood draw were analyzed for two donors (one aged 18 to 30 and one aged 80 or older). Age-related changes in TCR beta repertoire diversity were measured in the study by deep sequencing normalized with unique cDNA molecular identifiers. The donors were split into four age groups: young (average roughly 15 years), middle-aged (roughly 39), aged (over 55) and long-lived (approximately 89).

The approximately 39 donors, aged 6 to 90 years, were systemically healthy Caucasian individuals from Russia. Roughly 9 milliliters of peripheral blood were drawn from each donor into EDTA-treated Vacutainer tubes. Ficoll-Paque density-gradient centrifugation was used to isolate PBMCs, with at least 6.5 million obtained per sample. Trizol reagent was used to extract total RNA from PBMCs, with at least 5.5 micrograms per sample. The percentages of naive CD45RAhigh/CD27high T cells were determined by flow cytometry on a PBMC aliquot from every donor. Points the paper makes about the study in general: Donor CMV infection status was unknown, potentially confounding age-related changes in expanded clonotypes. Observed TCR beta diversity per million T cells fell roughly linearly with age, and a significant reduction was already apparent by age roughly 40. Total diversity estimates from one million sequenced T cells were considered lower bounds and underestimates. Compared with the aged group, more naive CD4+ T cells, fewer expanded clones and increased TCR diversity were shown by the long-lived group, suggesting age selection. There was a strong correlation between observed TCR beta diversity and the percentage of naive T cells measured by flow cytometry. Bulk unsorted PBMC profiling prevented conclusive comparison of naive and antigen-experienced compartments.

The sequence was obtained from a woman of 80 years or more in good health. The V and J genes are TRBV7-3 and TRBJ2-1, with the D gene call left open. Sequencing was done on a sample of blood. The nucleotide sequence reads as follows: TGTGCCAGCAGCTTAGACCAGGCCCACAATGAGCAGTTCTTC. Translated, it reads CASSLDQAHNEQFF.